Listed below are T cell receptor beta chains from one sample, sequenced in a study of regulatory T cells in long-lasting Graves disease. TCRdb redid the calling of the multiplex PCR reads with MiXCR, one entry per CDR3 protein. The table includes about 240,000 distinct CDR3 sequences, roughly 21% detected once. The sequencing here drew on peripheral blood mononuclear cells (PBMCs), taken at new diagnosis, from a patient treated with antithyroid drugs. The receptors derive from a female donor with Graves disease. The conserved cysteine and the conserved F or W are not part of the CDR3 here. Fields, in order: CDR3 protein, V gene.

CDR3: ASRESGTHTEAF
V: TRBV5-5

CDR3: ASSSSGISRPGYT
V: TRBV6-9

CDR3: AWRTGTHTEAF
V: TRBV30

CDR3: ASSLSVAEKISYEQY
V: TRBV27

CDR3: ASRRRGAGELF
V: TRBV11-1

CDR3: ASSLRTSETYEQY
V: TRBV12-3/TRBV12-4

CDR3: ASSDRPGSTGELF
V: TRBV6-4

CDR3: SAMTGQTSTEAF
V: TRBV20-1

CDR3: ASSPRTGPKNIQY
V: TRBV18

CDR3: ASSLATVGDRRANTIY
V: TRBV11-2

CDR3: ASSPTLLPISYNEQF
V: TRBV5-6

CDR3: ASSVGWRINTDTQY
V: TRBV9

CDR3: SARGLYRGGNTGELF
V: TRBV20-1

CDR3: ASSQDLRGRNNEKLF
V: TRBV4-3

CDR3: ASSYGQGAPNEKLF
V: TRBV5-1

CDR3: SASLGYEKLF
V: TRBV20-1

CDR3: ASSAVPDRGPPPTEAF
V: TRBV18

CDR3: ASSEVAGSNSPLH
V: TRBV6-1

CDR3: ASSNRDGSQETQY
V: TRBV12-3/TRBV12-4

CDR3: ASSSRQGADTQY
V: TRBV13

CDR3: SANHRGGRVNTQY
V: TRBV20-1

CDR3: AWGFVWAGGYT
V: TRBV30

CDR3: ASSVGVGYT
V: TRBV6-1